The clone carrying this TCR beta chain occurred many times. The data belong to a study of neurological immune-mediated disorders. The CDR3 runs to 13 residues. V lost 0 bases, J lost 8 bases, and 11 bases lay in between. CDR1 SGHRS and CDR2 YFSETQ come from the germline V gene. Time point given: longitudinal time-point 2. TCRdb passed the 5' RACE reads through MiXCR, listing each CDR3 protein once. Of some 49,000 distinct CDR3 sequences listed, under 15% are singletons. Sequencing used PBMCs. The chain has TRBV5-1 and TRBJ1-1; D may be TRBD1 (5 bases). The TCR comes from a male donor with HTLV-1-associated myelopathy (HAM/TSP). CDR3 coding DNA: TGCGCCAGCAGCTTGGTCAGAGGGGAGGAAGCTTTCTTT. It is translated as CASSLVRGEEAFF.